What follows are 28 T cell receptor beta chains derived from one specimen sequenced in a study of early T cells in non-severe SARS-CoV-2 infection. From the 5' RACE reads, TCRdb called clonotypes with MiXCR, one entry per CDR3 protein. The data show tens of thousands of distinct CDR3 sequences, 5.5% to 8% seen once. The sequenced material came from whole blood. Every receptor here comes from an adult who was a healthcare worker with PCR-confirmed SARS-CoV-2 infection or an uninfected control (not recorded which).

The chain joins TRBV4-1 to TRBJ2-5; the D call may be TRBD1 or TRBD2 (7 bases each). Germline loops: CDR1 MGHRA, CDR2 YSYEKL. Trimming stripped 3 bases from V and 6 bases from J, with 17 bases between. The CDR3 consists of 15 residues. CDR3 DNA sequence: TGCGCCAGCAGCCACCCTCAGGGGGGGGTACAGACCCAGTACTTC. The encoded protein is CASSHPQGGVQTQYF.

This clonotype has at least ten counts. The chain's CDR3 is CASSSGHEQYF. The CDR3, as DNA: TGTGCCAGCAGTTCCGGACACGAGCAGTACTTC. The chain combines TRBV2 with TRBJ2-7; the D is unclear. The CDR3 totals 11 residues. V was shortened by 5 bases and J by 5 bases, with 7 bases between the two germline ends. The V gene's germline CDR1 is SNHLY and CDR2 FYNNEI.

This clonotype occurred many times. J is TRBJ2-1 and V is TRBV10-1, with 9 positions matching TRBD2. CDR3 size: 13 residues. With 7 bases clipped from V and 8 bases from J, the junction kept 6 bases outside the gene matches. Germline assignment: CDR1 WNHNN and CDR2 SYGVQD (reference sequence). CDR3 loop: CASMGGRGHEQFF. The CDR3 nucleotides read TGCGCCAGCATGGGCGGGAGGGGCCATGAGCAGTTCTTC.

J is TRBJ2-3 and V is TRBV29-1, with unresolved D. CDR3 length: 12 amino acids. The germline V gene has CDR1 SQVTM and CDR2 ANQGSEA. Trimming removed 8 bases from V and 1 base from J, with 10 bases in between. Here the CDR3 DNA reads TGCAGCTTTTCGACTCGCACAGATACGCAGTATTTT. This translates into CSFSTRTDTQYF.

This clonotype was observed many times. This chain uses TRBV6-5 with TRBJ2-5, with TRBD2 matching 9 bases. V lost 0 bases to trimming and J lost 4 bases; unmatched junction nucleotides: 9. CDR3 size: 17 residues. Germline values: CDR1 MNHEY, CDR2 SVGAGI. The CDR3 coding sequence is TGTGCCAGCAGTTACTCGGTAGCGGGAGTTTCCCCAGAGACCCAGTACTTC. It translates to CASSYSVAGVSPETQYF.

The V call is TRBV7-3, the J call TRBJ1-1, with D unclear. V gave up 6 bases and J gave up 5 bases, with 13 bases separating them. The CDR3 consists of 13 residues. The germline V gene encodes CDR1 SGHTA and CDR2 FQGTGA. The CDR3 loop reads CASSQLVGTEAFF. The CDR3 DNA sequence: TGTGCCAGCAGTCAATTGGTCGGGACTGAAGCTTTCTTT.

J is TRBJ1-1 and V is TRBV5-1; 9 nucleotides agree with TRBD1. The junction had 11 bases not matched to a gene; V was cut back by 4 bases and J by 7 bases. The length of the CDR3 is 15 residues. From germline, CDR1 is SGHRS and CDR2 YFSETQ. Here the CDR3 DNA reads TGCGCCAGCAGCATCGATACCGGACAGGGGAGTGAAGCTTTCTTT. As protein: CASSIDTGQGSEAFF.

There are many counts of this clonotype. The chain joins TRBV20-1 to TRBJ2-1, with TRBD2 matching over 9 bases. Germline V gives CDR1 DFQATT, CDR2 SNEGSKA (reference sequence). The CDR3 length is 17 residues. V lost 2 bases and J lost 8; bases outside the gene matches: 16. CDR3 protein: CSARRLGLSGRMYEQFF. DNA for the CDR3: TGCAGTGCTAGAAGACTTGGGCTTAGCGGGAGAATGTATGAGCAGTTCTTC.

This clonotype was seen many times. The chain has TRBV29-1 and TRBJ2-3; D is uncertain. The CDR3 is 13 residues long. With 6 bases removed from V and 0 bases from J, the gap between germline ends came to 10 bases. Germline CDR1 reads SQVTM; CDR2 reads ANQGSEA. The CDR3 loop is CSVSGVSTDTQYF. CDR3 in DNA: TGCAGCGTCAGTGGGGTTAGCACAGATACGCAGTATTTT.

This clonotype appeared many times. This rearrangement joins TRBV5-1 to TRBJ2-6, with 11 bases matching TRBD1. The CDR3 is 18 residues long. V lost 0 bases to trimming and J lost 3 bases; unmatched junction nucleotides: 5. Per germline, CDR1 SGHRS and CDR2 YFSETQ. Here the CDR3 reads CASSLGGQGAVGANVLTF. CDR3 nucleotide sequence: TGCGCCAGCAGCTTGGGTGGACAGGGGGCTGTTGGGGCCAACGTCCTGACTTTC.

This clonotype was detected ten times or more. The J gene is TRBJ1-6, the V gene TRBV6-5; TRBD1 might be the D (5 bases). This CDR3 is 15 amino acids long. Trimming removed 2 bases from V and 3 bases from J, with 8 bases in between. Germline lookup yields CDR1 MNHEY and CDR2 SVGAGI. The CDR3 protein is CASSYGGNYNSPLHF. The CDR3 nucleotides are TGTGCCAGCAGTTACGGGGGGAACTATAATTCACCCCTCCACTTT.

This clonotype appeared many times. The chain joins TRBV7-2 to TRBJ2-1, with D possibly being TRBD1 (6 bases). Trimming pared 1 base from V and 5 bases from J, leaving 15 bases between. The CDR3 extends over 16 amino acids. Germline V gene lookup returns CDR1 SGHTA and CDR2 FQGNSA. CDR3 DNA sequence: TGTGCCAGCAGCTTAGGTGCAGGGGTCCTAAACAATGAGCAGTTCTTC. Translation gives CASSLGAGVLNNEQFF.

Ten or more counts support this clonotype. The chain has TRBV7-3 and TRBJ2-7, with 8 positions matching TRBD2. Germline CDR1 is SGHTA and CDR2 is FQGTGA. CDR3 length equals 13 residues. The V gene end was trimmed by 5 bases and the J gene end by 3 bases; junction bases not matched to a gene: 3. CDR3 amino acids: CASSPGGGYEQYF. CDR3 DNA: TGTGCCAGCAGCCCCGGGGGGGGCTACGAGCAGTACTTC.

The V and J genes are TRBV12-3 or TRBV12-4 and TRBJ2-1; D not resolved. V gave up 5 bases and J gave up 3 bases, with 8 bases separating them. CDR3 length: 13 residues. In nucleotides, the CDR3 is TGTGCCAGCAGTCCCCGAAACTACAATGAGCAGTTCTTC. It is translated as CASSPRNYNEQFF.

This clonotype came up many times. The chain couples TRBV6-2 or TRBV6-3 to TRBJ2-1; D might be TRBD1 (6 bases). Looked up from germline, CDR1 is MNHEY and CDR2 is SVGEGT. Trimming pared 5 bases from V and 4 bases from J, leaving 9 bases between. This CDR3 spans 13 amino acids. The CDR3 spells CASSMGAYNEQFF. DNA for the CDR3: TGTGCCAGCAGTATGGGGGCATACAATGAGCAGTTCTTC.

This clonotype was seen only a few times. V usage is TRBV12-3 or TRBV12-4 and J usage is TRBJ2-1; tentatively, D is TRBD2 (5 bases). This CDR3 contains 15 residues. The V and J ends lost 0 bases and 2 bases respectively, with 8 bases between them. The CDR3 is CASSLASGTYNEQFF. The CDR3 bases are TGTGCCAGCAGTTTAGCTTCGGGAACCTACAATGAGCAGTTCTTC.

This clonotype was recorded many times. The junction does not match germline at one end; this may be a read error. The chain employs TRBV12-3 or TRBV12-4 and TRBJ1-3, with no clear D. The CDR3 runs to 15 residues. The CDR3 nucleotides read TGTGCCAGCAACATCGGACGTCGCTCTGAAAACACCATATATTTT. Translated, it gives CASNIGRRSENTIYF.

This clonotype has at least ten counts. The chain combines TRBV28 with TRBJ1-2; D not certain. Per germline, CDR1 MDHEN and CDR2 SYDVKM. Deletions cut 3 bases from V and 0 bases from J, with 2 bases between. This CDR3 is built from 12 residues. The CDR3 loop reads CASSLANYGYTF. CDR3 nucleotide sequence: TGTGCCAGCAGTTTGGCTAACTATGGCTACACCTTC.

This clonotype came up many times. The V gene is TRBV19, the J gene TRBJ1-5; D is possibly TRBD1 (5 bases). CDR3 length equals 15 residues. From germline, CDR1 is LNHDA and CDR2 SQIVND (reference sequence). V was shortened by 6 bases and J by 4 bases, with 16 bases between the two germline ends. CDR3 amino acids: CASRLDSDSNQPQHF. DNA of the CDR3: TGTGCCAGTAGGCTAGACAGTGACTCTAATCAGCCCCAGCATTTT.

The table lists this clonotype with a few counts. This rearrangement joins TRBV12-3 or TRBV12-4 to TRBJ2-7; no reliable D call. Deletions cut 3 bases from V and 2 bases from J, with 8 bases between. The CDR3 length is 13 residues. The CDR3 DNA reads TGTGCCAGCAGTTTTAGTTTTCCCTACGAGCAGTACTTC. Translated: CASSFSFPYEQYF.

V usage is TRBV20-1 and J usage is TRBJ2-2, with D maybe TRBD1 (5 bases). The germline V gene has CDR1 DFQATT and CDR2 SNEGSKA (reference sequence). The V gene lost 2 bases and the J gene lost 0 bases, with 7 bases spanning the gap. This CDR3 spans 14 amino acids. CDR3 nucleotide sequence: TGCAGTGCTAGATGGGGCTCGAACACCGGGGAGCTGTTTTTT. It specifies CSARWGSNTGELFF.

The sample holds many counts of this clonotype. The chain links TRBV7-8 to TRBJ1-3; D possibly corresponds to TRBD1 (5 bases). The CDR3 length is 17 residues. The germline CDR1 and CDR2 sequences are SGHVS and FQNEAQ. The germline V and J ends were trimmed by 3 bases and 0 bases, with 15 bases remaining between them. In DNA form, the CDR3 reads TGTGCCAGCAGCTTCTTGACCACAGGAAACTCTGGAAACACCATATATTTT. Residues: CASSFLTTGNSGNTIYF.

This clonotype was seen repeatedly, ten times or more. The V call is TRBV20-1, the J call TRBJ2-5; 11 bases agree with TRBD2. CDR1 is DFQATT and CDR2 is SNEGSKA in the germline V gene (reference sequence). This CDR3 is built from 14 residues. Trimming took 0 bases from V and 4 from J; bases not matched to a gene: 1. The CDR3 protein is CSARDSGRVETQYF. The CDR3 nucleotides are TGCAGTGCTAGAGATAGCGGGAGGGTAGAGACCCAGTACTTC.

Many counts were recorded for this clonotype. J is TRBJ1-5 and V is TRBV19; 9 positions match TRBD1. The CDR3 has 18 amino acids. V was pared by 7 bases and J by 3 bases, with 16 bases of the junction left unmatched. Germline CDR1 reads LNHDA; CDR2 reads SQIVND (reference sequence). The CDR3 spells CASKVSAFGTGNNQPQHF. The DNA of the CDR3 is TGTGCCAGTAAAGTCAGTGCTTTCGGGACAGGGAACAATCAGCCCCAGCATTTT.

The J gene is TRBJ1-4, the V gene TRBV5-4; the match to TRBD1 covers 11 bases. CDR1 and CDR2 from the germline V gene are SGHNT and YYREEE (reference sequence). J gave up 7 bases and V 5 bases, and 7 bases lay outside the gene matches. CDR3 length: 15 residues. This CDR3 is CASSQPGQGGEKLFF. DNA of the CDR3: TGTGCCAGCAGTCAGCCGGGACAGGGGGGTGAAAAACTGTTTTTT.

Many counts were recorded for this clonotype. The DNA of the CDR3 is TGTGCCAGCAGCCAAGGGCAGTCACAGAACACTGAAGCTTTCTTT. As protein: CASSQGQSQNTEAFF. This rearrangement joins TRBV4-2 to TRBJ1-1; D gene ambiguous. The CDR3 consists of 15 residues. V lost 1 base, J lost 1 base, and 10 bases lay in between. Germline CDR1 reads LGHNA; CDR2 reads YNFKEQ.

The chain carries TRBV7-2 and TRBJ2-1; D ambiguous. Per germline, CDR1 SGHTA and CDR2 FQGNSA. The CDR3 contains 13 residues. V lost 1 base, J lost 4 bases, and 5 bases lay in between. This CDR3 reads CASSLGLYNEQFF. CDR3 DNA: TGTGCCAGCAGCTTAGGTCTGTACAATGAGCAGTTCTTC.

V usage is TRBV2 and J usage is TRBJ2-3, with TRBD2 matching 7 bases. The ends lost 4 bases at V and 2 bases at J; junction bases unmatched: 3. This CDR3 has 14 residues. Germline CDR1 SNHLY, CDR2 FYNNEI. The CDR3 nucleotides read TGTGCCAGCAGTGGTCTAGCGGCCACAGATACGCAGTATTTT. It codes for CASSGLAATDTQYF.